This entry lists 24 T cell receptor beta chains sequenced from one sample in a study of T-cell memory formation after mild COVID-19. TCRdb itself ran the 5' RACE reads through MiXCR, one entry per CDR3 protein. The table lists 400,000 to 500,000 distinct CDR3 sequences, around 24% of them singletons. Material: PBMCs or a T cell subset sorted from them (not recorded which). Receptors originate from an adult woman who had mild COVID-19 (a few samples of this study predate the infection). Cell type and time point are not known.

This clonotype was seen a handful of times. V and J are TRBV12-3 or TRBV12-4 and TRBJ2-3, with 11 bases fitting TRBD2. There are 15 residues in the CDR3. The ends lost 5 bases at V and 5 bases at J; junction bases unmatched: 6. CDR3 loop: CASSVSGGAGDTQYF. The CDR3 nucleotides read TGTGCCAGCAGTGTTAGCGGGGGGGCTGGAGATACGCAGTATTTT.

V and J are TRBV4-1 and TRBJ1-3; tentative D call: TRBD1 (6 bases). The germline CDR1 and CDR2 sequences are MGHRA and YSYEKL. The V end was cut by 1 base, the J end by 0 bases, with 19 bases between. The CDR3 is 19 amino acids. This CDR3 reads CASSQGVPGELRSGNTIYF. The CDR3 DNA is TGCGCCAGCAGCCAAGGGGTCCCAGGGGAACTGCGCTCTGGAAACACCATATATTTT.

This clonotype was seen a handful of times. CDR3: CASSSLLGEGETQYF. The CDR3 region has the DNA TGTGCCAGCAGCTCACTACTAGGGGAGGGTGAGACGCAGTATTTT. This chain uses TRBV5-4 with TRBJ2-3; TRBD2 aligns across 7 bases. V was clipped by 3 bases and J by 9 bases; unmatched bases: 13. CDR1 is SGHNT and CDR2 is YYREEE in the germline V gene (reference sequence). The CDR3 runs to 15 residues.

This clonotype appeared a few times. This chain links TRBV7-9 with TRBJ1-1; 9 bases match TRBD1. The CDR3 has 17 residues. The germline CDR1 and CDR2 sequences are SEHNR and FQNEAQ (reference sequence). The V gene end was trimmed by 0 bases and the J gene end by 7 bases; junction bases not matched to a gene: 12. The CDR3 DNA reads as TGTGCCAGCAGCTTAGCGAGGCCTGGACAGGGGAAGGGTGAAGCTTTCTTT. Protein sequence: CASSLARPGQGKGEAFF. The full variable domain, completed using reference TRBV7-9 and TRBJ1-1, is DTGVSQNPRHKITKRGQNVTFRCDPISEHNRLYWYRQTLGQGPEFLTYFQNEAQLEKSRLLSDRFSAERPKGSFSTLEIQRTEQGDSAMYLCASSLARPGQGKGEAFFGQGTRLTVV.

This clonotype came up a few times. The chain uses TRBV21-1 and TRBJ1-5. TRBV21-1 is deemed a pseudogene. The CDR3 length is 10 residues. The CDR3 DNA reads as TGTGCCAGCAGCCCTAAGTCCCAGCATTTT. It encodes CASSPKSQHF.

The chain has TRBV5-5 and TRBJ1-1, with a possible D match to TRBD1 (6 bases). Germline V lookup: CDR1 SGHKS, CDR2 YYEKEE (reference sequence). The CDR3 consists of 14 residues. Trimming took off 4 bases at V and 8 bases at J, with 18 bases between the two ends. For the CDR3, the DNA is TGTGCCAGCAGCCAAATCCCAGGGGCAGAAGAAGCTTTCTTT. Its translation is CASSQIPGAEEAFF.

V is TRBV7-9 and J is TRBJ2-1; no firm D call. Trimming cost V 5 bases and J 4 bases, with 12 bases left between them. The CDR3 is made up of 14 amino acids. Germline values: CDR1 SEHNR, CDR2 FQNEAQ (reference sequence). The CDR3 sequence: CASSPRKDYNEQFF. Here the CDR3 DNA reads TGTGCCAGCAGCCCTCGGAAAGATTACAATGAGCAGTTCTTC.

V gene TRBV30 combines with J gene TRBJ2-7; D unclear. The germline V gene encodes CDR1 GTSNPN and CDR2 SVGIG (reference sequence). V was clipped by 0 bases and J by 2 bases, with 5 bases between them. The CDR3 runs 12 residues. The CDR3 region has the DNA TGTGCCTGGAGTGTATCGCCCTACGAGCAGTACTTC. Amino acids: CAWSVSPYEQYF.

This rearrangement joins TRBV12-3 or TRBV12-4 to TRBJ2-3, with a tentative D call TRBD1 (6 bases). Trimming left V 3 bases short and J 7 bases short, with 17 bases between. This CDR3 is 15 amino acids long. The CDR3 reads CASSFSTGIFNTQYF. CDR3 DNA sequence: TGTGCCAGCAGTTTTAGTACAGGGATTTTTAATACGCAGTATTTT.

The CDR3 is CASSPFYVGTPDFNYGYTF. The CDR3 nucleotides are TGTGCCAGCAGCCCCTTCTATGTAGGTACTCCGGACTTTAACTATGGCTACACCTTC. The V and J genes are TRBV12-3 or TRBV12-4 and TRBJ1-2, with D unresolved. V lost 6 bases, J lost 1 base, and 27 bases lay in between. The CDR3 has 19 residues.

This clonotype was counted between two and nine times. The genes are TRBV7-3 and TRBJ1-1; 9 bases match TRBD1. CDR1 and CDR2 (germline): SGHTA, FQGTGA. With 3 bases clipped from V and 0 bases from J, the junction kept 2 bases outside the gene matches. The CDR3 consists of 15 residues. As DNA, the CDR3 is TGTGCCAGCAGCTTGGACAGGGGAATGAACACTGAAGCTTTCTTT. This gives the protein CASSLDRGMNTEAFF.

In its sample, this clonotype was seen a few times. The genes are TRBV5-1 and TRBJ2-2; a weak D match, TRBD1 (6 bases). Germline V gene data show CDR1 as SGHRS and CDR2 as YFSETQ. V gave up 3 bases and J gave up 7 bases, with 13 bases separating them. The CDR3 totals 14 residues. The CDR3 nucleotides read TGCGCCAGCAGCTCTCAGGGGTACAGCGGGGAGCTGTTTTTT. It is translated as CASSSQGYSGELFF.

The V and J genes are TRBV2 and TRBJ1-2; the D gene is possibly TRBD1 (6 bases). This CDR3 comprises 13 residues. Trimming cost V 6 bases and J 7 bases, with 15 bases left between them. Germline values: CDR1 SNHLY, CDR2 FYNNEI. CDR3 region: CASRLTGSSGYTF. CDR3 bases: TGTGCCAGCAGGCTGACAGGTTCAAGTGGCTACACCTTC.

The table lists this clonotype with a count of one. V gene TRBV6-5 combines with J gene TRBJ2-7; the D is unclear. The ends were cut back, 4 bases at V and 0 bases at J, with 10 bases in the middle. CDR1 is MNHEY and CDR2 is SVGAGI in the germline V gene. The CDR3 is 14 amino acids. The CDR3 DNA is TGTGCCAGCAGTTCGGTGGCCAGCTCCTACGAGCAGTACTTC. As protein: CASSSVASSYEQYF.

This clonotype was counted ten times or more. The CDR3 nucleotides read TGTGCCAGCACCTTGGGTCGTCAGGGGTACACCGGGGAGCTGTTTTTT. Residues: CASTLGRQGYTGELFF. This chain uses TRBV27 with TRBJ2-2, with D perhaps matching TRBD1 (6 bases). Germline V gene sequence: CDR1 MNHEY, CDR2 SMNVEV (reference sequence). The V and J ends lost 7 bases and 3 bases respectively, with 18 bases between them. The CDR3 runs 16 residues.

Written as DNA, the CDR3 is TGTGCCAGCAGCTCGCAGGTCGGGCCCGGGGATGGCTACACCTTC. It encodes CASSSQVGPGDGYTF. The genes are TRBV7-2 and TRBJ1-2; no firm D call. Germline CDR1 SGHTA, CDR2 FQGNSA. Trimming left V 4 bases short and J 6 bases short, with 18 bases between. There are 15 residues in the CDR3.

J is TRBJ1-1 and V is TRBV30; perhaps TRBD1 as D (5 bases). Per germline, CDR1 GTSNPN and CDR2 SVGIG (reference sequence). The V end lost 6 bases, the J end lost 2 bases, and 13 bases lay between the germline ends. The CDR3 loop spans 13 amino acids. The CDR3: CACLRGVNTEAFF. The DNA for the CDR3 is TGTGCCTGTCTGAGGGGCGTTAACACTGAAGCTTTCTTT. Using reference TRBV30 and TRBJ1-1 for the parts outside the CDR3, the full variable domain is SQTIHQWPATLVQPVGSPLSLECTVEGTSNPNLYWYRQAAGRGLQLLFYSVGIGQISSEVPQNLSASRPQDRQFILSSKKLLLSDSGFYLCACLRGVNTEAFFGQGTRLTVV.

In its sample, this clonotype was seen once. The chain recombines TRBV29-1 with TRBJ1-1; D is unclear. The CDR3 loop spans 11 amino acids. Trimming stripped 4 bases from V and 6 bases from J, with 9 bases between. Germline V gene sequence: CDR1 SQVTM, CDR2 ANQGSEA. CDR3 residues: CSVAPSPEAFF. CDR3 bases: TGCAGCGTTGCCCCGAGTCCTGAAGCTTTCTTT.

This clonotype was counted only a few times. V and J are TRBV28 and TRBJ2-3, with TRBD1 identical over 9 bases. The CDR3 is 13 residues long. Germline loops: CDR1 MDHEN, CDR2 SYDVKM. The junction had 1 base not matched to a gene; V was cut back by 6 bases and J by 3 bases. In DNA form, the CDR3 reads TGTGCCAGCAGAGGACAGGGGACAGATACGCAGTATTTT. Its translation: CASRGQGTDTQYF.

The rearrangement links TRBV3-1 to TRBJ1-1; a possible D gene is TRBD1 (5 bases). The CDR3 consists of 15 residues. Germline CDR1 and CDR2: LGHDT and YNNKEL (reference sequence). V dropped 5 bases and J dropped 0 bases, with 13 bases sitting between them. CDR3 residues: CASSSLGHLNTEAFF. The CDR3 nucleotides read TGTGCCAGCAGCTCCCTCGGACATCTGAACACTGAAGCTTTCTTT. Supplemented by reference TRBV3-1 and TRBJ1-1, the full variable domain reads DTAVSQTPKYLVTQMGNDKSIKCEQNLGHDTMYWYKQDSKKFLKIMFSYNNKELIINETVPNRFSPKSPDKAHLNLHINSLELGDSAVYFCASSSLGHLNTEAFFGQGTRLTVV.

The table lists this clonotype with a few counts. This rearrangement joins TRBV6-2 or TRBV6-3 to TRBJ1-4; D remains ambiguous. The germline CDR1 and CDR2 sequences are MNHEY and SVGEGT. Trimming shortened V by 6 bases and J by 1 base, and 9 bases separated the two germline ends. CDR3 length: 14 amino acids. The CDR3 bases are TGTGCCAGCAGCGATGACCGAACTAATGAAAAACTGTTTTTT. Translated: CASSDDRTNEKLFF.

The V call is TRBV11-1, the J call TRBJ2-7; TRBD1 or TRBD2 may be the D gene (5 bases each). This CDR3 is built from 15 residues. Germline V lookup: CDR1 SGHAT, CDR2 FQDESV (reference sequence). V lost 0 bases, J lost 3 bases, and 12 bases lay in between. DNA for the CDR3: TGTGCCAGCAGCTTAGCATCGGGACGAAACTACGAGCAGTACTTC. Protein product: CASSLASGRNYEQYF.

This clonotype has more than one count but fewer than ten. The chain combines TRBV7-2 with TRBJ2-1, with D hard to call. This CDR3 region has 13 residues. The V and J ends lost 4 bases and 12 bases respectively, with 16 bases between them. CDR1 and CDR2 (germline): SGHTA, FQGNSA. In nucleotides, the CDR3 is TGTGCCAGCAGCTCACCTACCCACCCGGGGCAGTTCTTC. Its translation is CASSSPTHPGQFF.

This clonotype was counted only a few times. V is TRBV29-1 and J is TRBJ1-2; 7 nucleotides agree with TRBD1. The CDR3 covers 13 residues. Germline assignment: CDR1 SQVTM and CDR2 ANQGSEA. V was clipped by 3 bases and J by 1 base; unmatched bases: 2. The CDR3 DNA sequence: TGCAGCGTTGACGGACAGGTTAACTATGGCTACACCTTC. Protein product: CSVDGQVNYGYTF.